The clone carrying this TCR beta chain was seen at least ten times. V was cut by 3 bases and J by 3 bases, with 6 bases left in between. Per the germline V gene, CDR1 is SEHNR and CDR2 is FQNEAQ (reference sequence). The CDR3 is made up of 14 amino acids. This sample was taken from a study of early T cells in non-severe SARS-CoV-2 infection. Individually, cDNA molecules had unique molecular identifiers attached to them. Using its own MiXCR run on the 5' RACE reads, TCRdb lists one record per CDR3 protein. The sample consists of some 50,000 distinct CDR3 sequences, roughly a tenth of them appearing once.

This receptor was identified in an adult who was a healthcare worker with PCR-confirmed SARS-CoV-2 infection or an uninfected control (not recorded which). The rearrangement joins TRBV7-9 to TRBJ2-6; no reliable D call. Source material: whole blood. In DNA, the CDR3 is TGTGCCAGCAGCTTCTTGGTTGGGGCCAACGTCCTGACTTTC. This codes for CASSFLVGANVLTF.